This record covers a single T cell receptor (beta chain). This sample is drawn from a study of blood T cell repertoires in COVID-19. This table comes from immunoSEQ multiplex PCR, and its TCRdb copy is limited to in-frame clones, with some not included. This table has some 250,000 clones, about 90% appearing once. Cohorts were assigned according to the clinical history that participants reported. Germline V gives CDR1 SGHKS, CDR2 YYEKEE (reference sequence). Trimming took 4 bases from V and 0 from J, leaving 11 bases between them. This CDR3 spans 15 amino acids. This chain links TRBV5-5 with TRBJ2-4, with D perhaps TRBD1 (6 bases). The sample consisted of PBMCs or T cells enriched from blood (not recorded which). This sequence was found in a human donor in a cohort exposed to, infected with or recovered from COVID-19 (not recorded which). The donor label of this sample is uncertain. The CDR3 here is CASSPGQLAKNIQYF. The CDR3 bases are TGTGCCAGCAGCCCCGGACAGCTAGCCAAAAACATTCAGTACTTC.